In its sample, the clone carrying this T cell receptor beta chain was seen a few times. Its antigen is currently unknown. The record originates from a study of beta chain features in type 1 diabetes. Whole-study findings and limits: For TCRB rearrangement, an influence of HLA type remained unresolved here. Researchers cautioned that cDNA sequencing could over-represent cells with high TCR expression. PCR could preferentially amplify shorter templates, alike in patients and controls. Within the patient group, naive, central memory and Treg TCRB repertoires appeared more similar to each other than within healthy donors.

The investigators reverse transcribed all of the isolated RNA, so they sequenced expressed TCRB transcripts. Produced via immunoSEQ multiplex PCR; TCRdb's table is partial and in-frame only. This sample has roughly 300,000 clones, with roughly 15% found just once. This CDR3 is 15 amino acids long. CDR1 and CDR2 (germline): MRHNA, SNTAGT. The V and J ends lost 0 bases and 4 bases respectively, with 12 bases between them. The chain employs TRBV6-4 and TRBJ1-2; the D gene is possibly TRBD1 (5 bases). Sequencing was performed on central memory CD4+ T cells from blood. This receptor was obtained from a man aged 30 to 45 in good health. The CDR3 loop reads CASSDSIVGRYGYTF. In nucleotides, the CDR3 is TGTGCCAGCAGTGACTCGATCGTGGGGCGCTATGGCTACACCTTC.